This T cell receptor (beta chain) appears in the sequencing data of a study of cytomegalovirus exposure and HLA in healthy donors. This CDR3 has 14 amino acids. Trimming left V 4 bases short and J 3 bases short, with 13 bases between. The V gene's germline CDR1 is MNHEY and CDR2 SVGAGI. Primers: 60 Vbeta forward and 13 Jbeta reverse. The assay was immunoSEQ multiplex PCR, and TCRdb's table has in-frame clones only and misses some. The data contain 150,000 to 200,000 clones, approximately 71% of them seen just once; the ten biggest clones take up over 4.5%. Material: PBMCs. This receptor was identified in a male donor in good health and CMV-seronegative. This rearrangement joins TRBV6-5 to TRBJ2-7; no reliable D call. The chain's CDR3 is CASSSFRGGYEQYF. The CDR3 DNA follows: TGTGCCAGCAGTTCCTTCCGCGGTGGCTACGAGCAGTACTTC.